The 8 T cell receptor beta chains listed next were all sequenced from one sample in a study of CD8 T cells in Susac syndrome. When the RNA was reverse transcribed, random hexamers were used with an input of about 0.5 to 1 ug. TCRdb passed the immunoSEQ multiplex PCR reads through MiXCR, listing each CDR3 protein once. The sample includes 60,000 to 75,000 distinct CDR3 sequences, 95% of them seen just once. The sequenced sample consisted of CD8+ T cells from PBMCs. These receptors were taken from a human donor in good health.

This chain links TRBV2 with TRBJ1-5, with 8 bases that match TRBD1. The CDR3 is made up of 14 amino acids. Germline lookup yields CDR1 SNHLY and CDR2 FYNNEI. J gave up 6 bases and V 5 bases, and 6 bases lay outside the gene matches. Written as DNA, the CDR3 is TGTGCCAGCAGTCCCCGAGACAGGGGTCAGCCCCAGCATTTT. Translated: CASSPRDRGQPQHF.

The chain employs TRBV7-9 and TRBJ2-3; D unclear. Germline loops: CDR1 SEHNR, CDR2 FQNEAQ (reference sequence). The CDR3 has 12 residues. The V end lost 2 bases, the J end lost 5 bases, and 5 bases lay between the germline ends. CDR3 protein: CASSLLKDTQYF. CDR3 coding DNA: TGTGCCAGCAGCTTATTGAAAGATACGCAGTATTTT.

The CDR3 loop reads CATSEASWGTDTQYF. The CDR3 nucleotides are TGTGCCACCAGTGAGGCATCCTGGGGCACAGATACGCAGTATTTT. This chain joins TRBV24-1 and TRBJ2-3; no reliable D call. The CDR3 is 15 residues long. Trimming cost V 4 bases and J 1 base, with 11 bases left between them. In germline, CDR1 is KGHDR, CDR2 SFDVKD.

The chain is built from TRBV6-5 and TRBJ2-1, with D unresolved. The CDR3 is made up of 13 amino acids. The germline V and J ends were trimmed by 6 bases and 6 bases, with 12 bases remaining between them. CDR1 is MNHEY, CDR2 SVGAGI, per germline. The CDR3 DNA sequence: TGTGCCAGCAGACAAGTGGGGTTCAATGAGCAGTTCTTC. Residues: CASRQVGFNEQFF.

The chain carries TRBV7-6 and TRBJ2-1, with TRBD2 identical over 12 bases. CDR3 length: 15 amino acids. V shed 6 bases, J shed 8 bases, and the junction held 8 bases outside the gene matches. Germline assignment: CDR1 SGHVS and CDR2 FNYEAQ. CDR3 amino acids: CASSPGTSGFDEQFF. The CDR3 region has the DNA TGTGCCAGCAGTCCCGGGACTAGCGGGTTCGATGAGCAGTTCTTC.

The chain has TRBV9 and TRBJ2-3; weak D call: TRBD2 (5 bases). Trimming took 4 bases from V and 0 from J, leaving 9 bases between them. CDR3 length: 14 residues. CDR1 and CDR2 from the germline V gene are SGDLS and YYNGEE. CDR3 in DNA: TGTGCCAGCAGCACGGGGTCTAGCACAGATACGCAGTATTTT. Its translation is CASSTGSSTDTQYF.

This sequence joins TRBV7-9 and TRBJ1-1; D is uncertain. V was shortened by 6 bases and J by 3 bases, with 8 bases between the two germline ends. CDR3 length equals 12 residues. Germline lookup yields CDR1 SEHNR and CDR2 FQNEAQ (reference sequence). CDR3 protein: CASSWLDTEAFF. The DNA for the CDR3 is TGTGCCAGCAGTTGGTTGGACACTGAAGCTTTCTTT.

The rearrangement joins TRBV6-2 or TRBV6-3 to TRBJ2-5; D uncertain. CDR3 size: 9 residues. Germline CDR1 reads MNHEY; CDR2 reads SVGEGT. V lost 3 bases to trimming and J lost 8 bases, with 1 base between them. CDR3 in DNA: TGTGCCAGCAGTTATACCCAGTACTTC. Translation gives CASSYTQYF.